This T cell receptor (beta chain) was recorded in a study of blood T cell repertoires in COVID-19. On the study more broadly: Collection of acute and convalescent COVID-19 samples took place in the United States, Italy and Spain. From T cells, B-cell-depleted T cells, or PBMCs came the material, which was cDNA or gDNA.

Profiled with immunoSEQ multiplex PCR; TCRdb holds only in-frame clones, not every one. The sample gives about 180,000 clones, less than 85% of which show up once; 10% to 13% is in the top ten. Germline V lookup: CDR1 MGHRA, CDR2 YSYEKL. V dropped 3 bases and J dropped 3 bases, with 21 bases sitting between them. The CDR3 loop spans 18 amino acids. What was sequenced was peripheral blood. The sequence came from a woman older than 75 with active or convalescent COVID-19. The chain combines TRBV4-1 with TRBJ2-4; a possible D gene is TRBD2 (7 bases). The DNA of the CDR3 is TGCGCCAGCAGCCACGCTCGGGGGAGGAGGGGGGGCAAAAACATTCAGTACTTC. Its protein product is CASSHARGRRGGKNIQYF.